This note documents a single T cell receptor (beta chain) sequence. Its antigen is unknown. The data were taken from a study of T cell responses to AZD1222 COVID-19 vaccine. CDR1 and CDR2 (germline): MDHEN, SYDVKM. CDR3 size: 16 residues. The trim removed 6 bases at V and 1 base at J, leaving 6 bases unmatched. Regarding the study as a whole: Seropositive AZD1222 recipients at baseline numbered only five or six.

The protocol was immunoSEQ multiplex PCR, while the TCRdb copy is restricted to in-frame clones and leaves out a portion. The sample shows roughly 130,000 clones, 90% to 95% of them seen only once. The rearrangement joins TRBV28 to TRBJ2-4; 10 bases fit TRBD1. The sequences come from peripheral blood, collected 28 days after the second AZD1222 dose. The origin of this receptor is an adult who received the AZD1222 COVID-19 vaccine. CDR3 nucleotides: TGTGCCAGCAGCCTTCCGGGACAGGGGGCCAAAAACATTCAGTACTTC. Translation gives CASSLPGQGAKNIQYF. Looking up the rest from reference TRBV28 and TRBJ2-4 gives the full variable domain: DVKVTQSSRYLVKRTGEKVFLECVQDMDHENMFWYRQDPGLGLRLIYFSYDVKMKEKGDIPEGYSVSREKKERFSLILESASTNQTSMYLCASSLPGQGAKNIQYFGAGTRLSVL.